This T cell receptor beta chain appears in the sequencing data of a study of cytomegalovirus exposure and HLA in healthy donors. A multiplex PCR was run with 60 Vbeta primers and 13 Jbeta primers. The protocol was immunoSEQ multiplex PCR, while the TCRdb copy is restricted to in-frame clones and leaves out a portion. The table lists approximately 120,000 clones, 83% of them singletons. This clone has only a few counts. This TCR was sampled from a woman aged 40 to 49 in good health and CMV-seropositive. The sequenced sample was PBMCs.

The CDR3 loop reads CASSTTLAGAYNEQFF. CDR3 nucleotides: TGTGCCAGCAGCACGACCCTAGCGGGGGCCTACAATGAGCAGTTCTTC. The genes are TRBV7-9 and TRBJ2-1; TRBD2 matches at 10 bases. CDR3 size: 16 residues. The V segment lost 5 bases and the J segment 2 bases; nucleotides outside the gene matches: 6. The germline V gene encodes CDR1 SEHNR and CDR2 FQNEAQ (reference sequence).